This is a list of T cell receptor beta chains from one sample in a study of T cells in narcolepsy. This table comes from immunoSEQ multiplex PCR, and its TCRdb copy is limited to in-frame clones, with some not included. The table records tens of thousands of clones, 78% of them present only once. Sequenced sample: CD45RA- memory CD4+ T cells from PBMCs. These receptors were taken from a human donor with narcolepsy. Both conserved end residues are part of each CDR3. D genes are given only for firm matches. Where a row states a size, it is once, few, many or the class of an expanded clone; other rows omit it.

D gene	V gene	J gene	clone size	CDR3 protein	CDR3 DNA
NA	TRBV6-6	TRBJ1-1	NA	CASSGNRAWNTEAFF	TGTGCCAGCAGTGGCAACAGGGCTTGGAACACTGAAGCTTTCTTT
TRBD2	TRBV5-6	TRBJ2-3	NA	CASSYKASGATTDTQYF	TGTGCCAGCAGTTATAAGGCTAGCGGGGCGACCACAGATACGCAGTATTTT
NA	TRBV11-1	TRBJ2-7	NA	CASSPRWSYEQYF	TGTGCCAGCAGTCCAAGATGGTCCTACGAGCAGTACTTC
NA	TRBV11-2	TRBJ1-5	NA	CASSLGGSNQPQHF	TGTGCCAGCAGCTTAGGTGGTAGCAATCAGCCCCAGCATTTT
TRBD2	TRBV29-1	TRBJ2-2	NA	CSGRTSGSNTGELFF	TGCAGCGGCAGGACTAGCGGGTCGAACACCGGGGAGCTGTTTTTT
NA	TRBV6-5	TRBJ1-1	NA	CASSSLRDLNTEAFF	TGTGCCAGCAGTAGCCTTCGGGACCTTAACACTGAAGCTTTCTTT
TRBD1	TRBV29-1	TRBJ1-6	NA	CSPRDREFLNSPLHF	TGCAGCCCACGGGACAGGGAGTTTTTAAATTCACCCCTCCACTTT
NA	TRBV27	TRBJ1-1	NA	CASSLGLAFTEAFF	TGTGCCAGCAGTTTAGGGTTGGCTTTCACTGAAGCTTTCTTT
NA	TRBV27	TRBJ2-7	NA	CASSLSRAGSYEQYF	TGTGCCAGCAGTTTATCGAGGGCAGGGTCCTACGAGCAGTACTTC
TRBD1	TRBV6-5	TRBJ1-2	few	CASSYSMVGGRRYTF	TGTGCCAGCAGTTACTCGATGGTAGGGGGCAGACGCTACACCTTC
NA	TRBV6-5	TRBJ1-2	NA	CASSYDGQGSGYTF	TGTGCCAGCAGTTATGATGGCCAGGGAAGTGGCTACACCTTC
TRBD2	TRBV5-1	TRBJ2-3	NA	CASSFGTSRTDTQYF	TGCGCCAGCAGCTTCGGGACTAGCCGTACAGATACGCAGTATTTT
NA	TRBV10-3	TRBJ2-3	NA	CAISEYRGGADTQYF	TGTGCCATCAGTGAGTACAGGGGAGGTGCAGATACGCAGTATTTT
NA	TRBV6-6	TRBJ2-7	NA	CASVMKRDHEQYF	TGTGCCAGCGTCATGAAACGGGACCACGAGCAGTACTTC
NA	TRBV6-1	TRBJ1-1	NA	CASSRNRGTEAFF	TGTGCCAGCAGTCGGAACCGGGGCACTGAAGCTTTCTTT
NA	TRBV14	TRBJ2-1	NA	CASRRTVNNEQFF	TGTGCCAGCAGAAGGACAGTAAACAATGAGCAGTTCTTC
NA	TRBV2	TRBJ2-7	once	CASSDVYEQYF	TGTGCCAGCAGTGATGTCTACGAGCAGTACTTC
NA	TRBV5-1	TRBJ2-7	few	CASSSVSPYSYEQYF	TGCGCCAGCAGCTCGGTATCTCCCTACTCCTACGAGCAGTACTTC
NA	TRBV19	TRBJ1-2	NA	CASSIRGRGRGYTF	TGTGCCAGTAGTATACGTGGCAGGGGTCGTGGCTACACCTTC
TRBD1	TRBV10-3	TRBJ1-1	NA	CAIRVFGQGGLSGTEAFF	TGTGCCATCAGGGTCTTCGGACAGGGTGGGCTGAGCGGCACTGAAGCTTTCTTT
NA	TRBV27	TRBJ2-5	NA	CASRGTEKGTQYF	TGTGCCTCGCGTGGGACGGAGAAGGGGACCCAGTACTTC
TRBD2	TRBV5-1	TRBJ2-1	NA	CASREAGGNEQFF	TGCGCCAGCAGGGAAGCGGGAGGCAATGAGCAGTTCTTC
NA	TRBV5-1	TRBJ1-1	NA	CASSQSVSVRDTRGAFF	TGCGCCAGCAGCCAATCGGTATCCGTCCGGGATACCCGGGGAGCTTTCTTT
TRBD2	TRBV5-8	TRBJ2-1	NA	CASTGLANEQFF	TGTGCCAGCACCGGACTAGCCAATGAGCAGTTCTTC
TRBD2	TRBV5-1	TRBJ2-7	NA	CASSLAGVAGGQEQYF	TGCGCCAGCAGCTTGGCCGGTGTAGCGGGAGGGCAAGAGCAGTACTTC
TRBD2	TRBV5-1	TRBJ2-7	NA	CASTMTSGAAYEQYF	TGCGCCAGCACCATGACTAGCGGGGCCGCCTACGAGCAGTACTTC
TRBD1	TRBV28	TRBJ2-5	NA	CASSALATGLKVETQYF	TGTGCCAGCAGTGCACTCGCGACAGGGTTGAAAGTAGAGACCCAGTACTTC
TRBD1	TRBV30	TRBJ1-1	NA	CAWSVGTGGPTEAFF	TGTGCCTGGAGTGTGGGGACAGGGGGACCCACTGAAGCTTTCTTT
NA	TRBV5-1	TRBJ2-3	NA	CASSFSDQPHTNTQYF	TGCGCCAGCAGCTTCTCGGACCAGCCACACACAAATACGCAGTATTTT
TRBD2	TRBV5-4	TRBJ2-3	NA	CADGHGGRTDTQYF	TGTGCCGACGGGCACGGGGGGAGGACAGATACGCAGTATTTT
NA	TRBV5-1	TRBJ1-3	NA	CASSTSPRSSGNTIYF	TGCGCCAGCAGCACCTCCCCCCGGAGCTCTGGAAACACCATATATTTT
TRBD1	TRBV4-1	TRBJ2-7	few	CASSQDDRVAEQYF	TGCGCCAGCAGCCAAGACGACAGGGTAGCGGAGCAGTACTTC
NA	TRBV2	TRBJ1-4	few	CASSEAATYATNEKLFF	TGTGCCAGCAGTGAAGCGGCGACCTATGCAACTAATGAAAAACTGTTTTTT
NA	TRBV6-6	TRBJ2-3	NA	CASSYGVVGYTDTQYF	TGTGCCAGCAGTTACGGCGTAGTAGGGTACACAGATACGCAGTATTTT
NA	TRBV6-1	TRBJ2-1	NA	CASSNNPGSYNEQFF	TGTGCCAGCAGTAACAACCCGGGCTCCTACAATGAGCAGTTCTTC
NA	TRBV11-2	TRBJ1-3	NA	CASSFQRSGGNTIYF	TGTGCCAGCAGCTTTCAGCGGTCGGGTGGAAACACCATATATTTT
TRBD2	TRBV9	TRBJ2-3	NA	CASSVGPSGGDSTDTQYF	TGTGCCAGCAGCGTAGGGCCTAGCGGGGGGGATTCCACAGATACGCAGTATTTT
TRBD1	TRBV7-3	TRBJ2-5	once	CASSPQGAVETQYF	TGTGCCAGCAGCCCACAGGGGGCGGTGGAGACCCAGTACTTC
NA	TRBV4-1	TRBJ1-4	few	CASSQGQEEKLFF	TGCGCCAGCAGCCAGGGGCAGGAGGAAAAACTGTTTTTT
NA	TRBV7-6	TRBJ1-4	NA	CASSFGVLGEKLFF	TGTGCCAGCAGCTTTGGTGTTTTGGGGGAAAAACTGTTTTTT
NA	TRBV5-1	TRBJ2-3	once	CASSFEVIVPYGTDTQYF	TGCGCCAGCAGCTTCGAAGTTATCGTCCCCTATGGCACAGATACGCAGTATTTT
NA	TRBV6-1	TRBJ1-1	once	CASSERYEAFF	TGTGCCAGCAGTGAACGGTACGAAGCTTTCTTT
NA	TRBV16	TRBJ2-1	NA	CASSQSIANNEQFF	TGTGCCAGCAGCCAATCGATTGCAAACAATGAGCAGTTCTTC
NA	TRBV19	TRBJ1-5	NA	CASSILHQGRGSNQPQHF	TGTGCCAGTAGTATTCTTCATCAGGGGCGCGGTAGCAATCAGCCCCAGCATTTT
NA	TRBV19	TRBJ1-2	NA	CASSTRDVIYGYTF	TGTGCCAGTAGTACCCGGGACGTAATCTATGGCTACACCTTC
NA	TRBV5-5	TRBJ2-5	NA	CASSLEDRVGTTQYF	TGTGCCAGCAGCTTGGAGGATCGTGTGGGGACGACCCAGTACTTC
TRBD2	TRBV9	TRBJ2-5	NA	CASSASGGRGQETQYF	TGTGCCAGCAGTGCTAGCGGGGGCCGGGGGCAAGAGACCCAGTACTTC
TRBD2	TRBV5-1	TRBJ2-3	NA	CASRRGGSGGTDTQYF	TGCGCCAGCAGGCGCGGGGGTAGCGGTGGGACAGATACGCAGTATTTT
TRBD2	TRBV18	TRBJ2-1	NA	CASSPTSGVTYNEQFF	TGTGCCAGCTCACCGACTAGCGGGGTCACCTACAATGAGCAGTTCTTC
NA	TRBV2	TRBJ1-2	NA	CASSIRDDYGYTF	TGTGCCAGCAGTATCAGGGATGACTATGGCTACACCTTC
TRBD2	TRBV10-1	TRBJ2-5	NA	CASSEVAGGRETQYF	TGCGCCAGCAGTGAGGTAGCGGGGGGGCGAGAGACCCAGTACTTC
NA	TRBV6-5	TRBJ1-5	few	CASSPGVTGNQPQHF	TGTGCCAGCAGTCCGGGTGTTACGGGGAATCAGCCCCAGCATTTT
NA	TRBV19	TRBJ1-1	NA	CASSLWPNTEAFF	TGTGCCAGTAGTCTTTGGCCGAACACTGAAGCTTTCTTT
TRBD1	TRBV11-2	TRBJ2-1	once	CASSSTGFTYNEQFF	TGTGCCAGCAGCTCGACAGGGTTTACGTACAATGAGCAGTTCTTC
NA	TRBV11-3	TRBJ2-3	NA	CASSLNSDTQYF	TGTGCCAGCAGCTTAAATAGCGATACGCAGTATTTT
TRBD2	TRBV9	TRBJ2-7	NA	CASSEAGGYSEQYF	TGTGCCAGCAGCGAAGCGGGAGGGTACAGCGAGCAGTACTTC
NA	TRBV6-1	TRBJ1-6	NA	CASSRTGTANSPLHF	TGTGCCAGCAGCCGAACGGGGACGGCCAATTCACCCCTCCACTTT
NA	TRBV2	TRBJ1-1	few	CASREVPGVGTEAFF	TGTGCCAGCAGGGAAGTCCCCGGGGTGGGCACTGAAGCTTTCTTT
NA	TRBV6-5	TRBJ1-1	NA	CASRRGGGGGTEAFF	TGTGCCAGCAGACGCGGGGGGGGTGGTGGGACTGAAGCTTTCTTT